Reported below is one T cell receptor (beta chain). The data stem from a study of control samples from healthy donors and cancer patients. Some clones are missing from TCRdb's copy, which holds only in-frame ones; the method was immunoSEQ multiplex PCR. The sample lists 250,000 to 300,000 clones, approximately 80% occurring once. V was cut by 5 bases and J by 8 bases, with 7 bases left in between. The germline V gene encodes CDR1 LNHNV and CDR2 YYDKDF (reference sequence). CDR3 length: 11 residues. This clonotype was sampled from a woman aged 55-75 years with lung cancer. Sequenced material: PBMCs. The chain couples TRBV15 to TRBJ2-1; D remains unclear. The CDR3 coding sequence is TGTGCCACCAGCGGTAGGGATGAGCAGTTCTTC. Translation: CATSGRDEQFF. Using reference TRBV15 and TRBJ2-1 for the parts outside the CDR3, the full variable domain is DAMVIQNPRYQVTQFGKPVTLSCSQTLNHNVMYWYQQKSSQAPKLLFHYYDKDFNNEADTPDNFQSRRPNTSFCFLDIRSPGLGDTAMYLCATSGRDEQFFGPGTRLTVL.